The next 21 T cell receptor beta chains were all read from a single sample in a study of blood T cell repertoires in COVID-19. Clones were sequenced by immunoSEQ multiplex PCR, and TCRdb holds only the in-frame ones, with some missing. The table has approximately 150,000 clones, approximately 85% seen once. Sample: PBMCs or T cells enriched from blood (not recorded which). Receptor source: a woman in her 50s with acute COVID-19.

The chain's CDR3 is CASSLGLAGTDTQYF. CDR3 coding DNA: TGTGCCAGCAGCTTAGGACTAGCGGGCACAGATACGCAGTATTTT. This rearrangement joins TRBV13 to TRBJ2-3; 8 bases match TRBD2. CDR1 PRHDT and CDR2 FYEKMQ come from the germline V gene (reference sequence). Unmatched junction bases numbered 0, after V lost 0 bases and J lost 1 base. The CDR3 has 15 amino acids.

The gene calls are TRBV12-3 or TRBV12-4 and TRBJ1-1; tentatively, D is TRBD1 (5 bases). There are 13 residues in the CDR3. V dropped 5 bases and J dropped 5 bases, with 12 bases sitting between them. The CDR3 DNA follows: TGTGCCAGCAGTGTTCAGGGTTATACTGAAGCTTTCTTT. It translates to CASSVQGYTEAFF.

This clone was observed a single time. The chain combines TRBV28 with TRBJ1-1, with 7 bases that match TRBD1. Per germline, CDR1 MDHEN and CDR2 SYDVKM. The CDR3 loop spans 16 amino acids. J gave up 6 bases and V 1 base, and 11 bases lay outside the gene matches. The CDR3 sequence: CASSLYLEQGQSEAFF. Written as DNA, the CDR3 is TGTGCCAGCAGTTTATACTTAGAACAGGGGCAGTCTGAAGCTTTCTTT.

The sample holds one count of this clone. J is TRBJ2-5 and V is TRBV30; TRBD2 aligns across 9 bases. The CDR3 loop spans 13 amino acids. Germline CDR1 GTSNPN, CDR2 SVGIG (reference sequence). The V segment lost 4 bases and the J segment 5 bases; nucleotides outside the gene matches: 5. CDR3 region: CAWNWREGETQYF. CDR3 in DNA: TGTGCCTGGAACTGGCGGGAGGGCGAGACCCAGTACTTC.

This clone came up once. This rearrangement joins TRBV12-3 or TRBV12-4 to TRBJ1-1, with no clear D. V lost 4 bases, J lost 5 bases, and 5 bases lay in between. The CDR3 totals 11 residues. The CDR3 DNA follows: TGTGCCAGCAGTTATAGAACTGAAGCTTTCTTT. Amino acid sequence: CASSYRTEAFF.

This chain links TRBV3-1 (or the pseudogene TRBV3-2) with TRBJ2-3; 8 bases agree with TRBD2. CDR1 is LGHDT and CDR2 is YNNKEL in the germline V gene (reference sequence). V dropped 4 bases and J dropped 8; count of bases not matched to a gene: 14. This CDR3 has 16 residues. The CDR3 bases are TGTGCCAGCAGCCCCTCAAGCGGGAGCGGGTTCGGTACGCAGTATTTT. Amino acid sequence: CASSPSSGSGFGTQYF.

This chain uses TRBV5-1 with TRBJ2-3, with D perhaps TRBD2 (6 bases). The V end lost 8 bases, the J end lost 6 bases, and 10 bases lay between the germline ends. Germline V gives CDR1 SGHRS, CDR2 YFSETQ. CDR3 size: 11 residues. CDR3 DNA sequence: TGCGCCAGTACTCGGGAGGATACGCAGTATTTT. Protein sequence: CASTREDTQYF.

The chain recombines TRBV6-6 with TRBJ1-3; D is perhaps TRBD1 (6 bases). The germline CDR1 and CDR2 sequences are MNHNY and SVGAGI (reference sequence). The CDR3 is 16 residues long. V was trimmed by 7 bases and J by 1 base, leaving 17 bases between them. CDR3 sequence: CASNPGHRSSGNTIYF. CDR3 nucleotides: TGTGCCAGCAATCCGGGACACCGGTCGTCTGGAAACACCATATATTTT.

V gene TRBV27 combines with J gene TRBJ2-5; perhaps TRBD1 as D (6 bases). CDR1 and CDR2 (germline): MNHEY, SMNVEV (reference sequence). Trimming took 4 bases from V and 5 from J, leaving 11 bases between them. The CDR3 has 13 amino acids. This chain's CDR3 is CASSYREGETQYF. The DNA of the CDR3 is TGTGCCAGCAGTTACAGGGAAGGGGAGACCCAGTACTTC.

The chain recombines TRBV6-2 or TRBV6-3 with TRBJ2-5, with D perhaps matching TRBD2 (5 bases). This CDR3 has 13 residues. Germline loops: CDR1 MNHEY, CDR2 SVGEGT. Trimming shortened V by 6 bases and J by 7 bases, and 15 bases separated the two germline ends. The CDR3 protein is CASSLLDGMTQYF. The CDR3 coding sequence is TGTGCCAGCAGCCTTTTGGACGGGATGACCCAGTACTTC.

The genes are TRBV6-2 or TRBV6-3 and TRBJ2-7; D remains ambiguous. Trimming left V 0 bases short and J 10 bases short, with 16 bases between. This CDR3 spans 14 amino acids. Germline CDR1 MNHEY, CDR2 SVGEGT. This CDR3 is CASSYSVAISGQYF. The CDR3, as DNA: TGTGCCAGCAGTTACTCGGTGGCCATATCTGGCCAGTACTTC.

This clone has a handful of counts. The rearrangement links TRBV19 to TRBJ2-7; 10 nucleotides line up with TRBD1. The J segment lost 2 bases and the V segment lost 5 bases, leaving 6 bases of the junction unmatched. CDR1 is LNHDA and CDR2 is SQIVND in the germline V gene (reference sequence). The CDR3 consists of 15 residues. The CDR3 region is CASSVRDRGAYEQYF. The CDR3 region has the DNA TGTGCCAGTAGTGTCCGGGACAGGGGCGCCTACGAGCAGTACTTC.

The genes are TRBV7-9 and TRBJ1-4, with D uncertain. Per germline, CDR1 SEHNR and CDR2 FQNEAQ (reference sequence). This CDR3 is 15 amino acids long. Trimming removed 6 bases at V and 8 bases at J, with 19 bases between. CDR3 protein: CASSLFGAKNEKLFF. CDR3 nucleotides: TGTGCCAGCAGTTTATTCGGAGCAAAAAACGAAAAACTGTTTTTT.

The sample holds a few counts of this clone. The chain joins TRBV3-1 (or the pseudogene TRBV3-2) to TRBJ2-1; 12 nucleotides align to TRBD2. V shed 6 bases, J shed 5 bases, and the junction held 5 bases outside the gene matches. The germline V gene has CDR1 LGHDT and CDR2 YNNKEL (reference sequence). The CDR3 is made up of 15 amino acids. Here the CDR3 DNA reads TGTGCCAGCAGGTCAGGACTAGCGGGAAACAATGAGCAGTTCTTC. Translated, it gives CASRSGLAGNNEQFF.

This clone was detected only a few times. The chain recombines TRBV10-3 with TRBJ2-7; D is ambiguous. Per germline, CDR1 ENHRY and CDR2 SYGVKD. The V gene lost 0 bases and the J gene lost 0 bases, with 9 bases spanning the gap. This CDR3 is 15 amino acids long. The CDR3 loop is CAISESVASSYEQYF. As DNA, the CDR3 is TGTGCCATCAGTGAGTCGGTAGCCAGCTCCTACGAGCAGTACTTC.

This clone was counted only a few times. The chain employs TRBV10-3 and TRBJ2-3, with 9 bases identical to TRBD1. The trim removed 5 bases at V and 3 bases at J, leaving 3 bases unmatched. This CDR3 has 14 residues. Germline CDR1 and CDR2: ENHRY and SYGVKD. CDR3 nucleotide sequence: TGTGCCATCAGTCTGACAGGGGGTACAGATACGCAGTATTTT. This sequence encodes CAISLTGGTDTQYF.

The chain uses TRBV6-1 and TRBJ1-5, with D unclear. V was shortened by 2 bases and J by 5 bases, with 4 bases between the two germline ends. This CDR3 contains 12 residues. CDR1 MNHNS and CDR2 SASEGT come from the germline V gene. For the CDR3, the DNA is TGTGCCAGCAGTGAACTAGATCAGCCCCAGCATTTT. This sequence encodes CASSELDQPQHF.

The rearrangement links TRBV2 to TRBJ1-2; TRBD1 agrees at 9 bases. In germline, CDR1 is SNHLY, CDR2 FYNNEI. V was clipped by 5 bases and J by 5 bases; unmatched bases: 9. CDR3 length equals 15 residues. CDR3 DNA: TGTGCCAGCAGTCTGGACAGGGGAGCGCGGTATGGCTACACCTTC. This encodes CASSLDRGARYGYTF.

This sequence joins TRBV2 and TRBJ2-2, with D perhaps TRBD1 (5 bases). V shed 8 bases and J shed 4 bases, with 17 bases lying between them. The CDR3 is made up of 15 amino acids. Germline CDR1 is SNHLY and CDR2 is FYNNEI. The CDR3 nucleotides read TGTGCCAGCTGCCAGGGCCTAGACCCCACCGGGGAGCTGTTTTTT. Protein product: CASCQGLDPTGELFF.

This clone was counted a few times. The V gene is TRBV30, the J gene TRBJ1-4; no definite D call. The V gene lost 2 bases and the J gene lost 9 bases, with 19 bases spanning the gap. CDR1 and CDR2 (germline): GTSNPN, SVGIG (reference sequence). This CDR3 region has 15 residues. The CDR3 loop reads CAWSSQVGGLKKLFF. The CDR3 bases are TGTGCCTGGAGTTCGCAAGTAGGAGGCCTAAAAAAACTGTTTTTT.

This clone was observed a few times. The V call is TRBV11-3, the J call TRBJ1-1; D remains ambiguous. In germline, CDR1 is SGHNT, CDR2 YENEEA. Trimming left V 2 bases short and J 5 bases short, with 9 bases between. This CDR3 contains 13 residues. CDR3 sequence (DNA): TGTGCCAGCAGCTTATATCCGGGGACTGAAGCTTTCTTT. It encodes CASSLYPGTEAFF. The full variable domain, with the rest looked up from reference TRBV11-3 and TRBJ1-1, is EAGVVQSPRYKIIEKKQPVAFWCNPISGHNTLYWYLQNLGQGPELLIRYENEEAVDDSQLPKDRFSAERLKGVDSTLKIQPAELGDSAVYLCASSLYPGTEAFFGQGTRLTVV.